This entry is about one T cell receptor (beta chain). Its antigen is not known. Thawed PBMCs were FACS-sorted into unstimulated CD4+CD25+CD127- regulatory T cells, CD4+CD25- non-regulatory cells, CD4 and CD8 cells. V was trimmed by 2 bases and J by 2 bases, leaving 10 bases between them. The CDR3 is made up of 14 amino acids. Germline-derived CDR1 and CDR2 are SGDLS and YYNGEE. The sample comes from a study of Tregs in tolerant kidney transplant recipients. Background on the study: Mixed chimerism was transient after nonmyeloablative marrow transplants from related graft donors. Findings and caveats of the study: Tregs expanded with activated donor B cells seemed most donor-specific.

This table comes from immunoSEQ multiplex PCR, and its TCRdb copy is limited to in-frame clones, with some not included. The sample lists 60,000 to 95,000 clones; 98% were seen once. The TCR comes from a human donor who received a combined kidney and bone marrow transplant. Sequencing was performed on CD4+ T cells from blood, taken before the transplant. This chain connects TRBV9 to TRBJ1-2, with D unclear. The DNA for the CDR3 is TGTGCCAGCAGCGTGGCTACAGCCAACTATGGCTACACCTTC. As protein: CASSVATANYGYTF.